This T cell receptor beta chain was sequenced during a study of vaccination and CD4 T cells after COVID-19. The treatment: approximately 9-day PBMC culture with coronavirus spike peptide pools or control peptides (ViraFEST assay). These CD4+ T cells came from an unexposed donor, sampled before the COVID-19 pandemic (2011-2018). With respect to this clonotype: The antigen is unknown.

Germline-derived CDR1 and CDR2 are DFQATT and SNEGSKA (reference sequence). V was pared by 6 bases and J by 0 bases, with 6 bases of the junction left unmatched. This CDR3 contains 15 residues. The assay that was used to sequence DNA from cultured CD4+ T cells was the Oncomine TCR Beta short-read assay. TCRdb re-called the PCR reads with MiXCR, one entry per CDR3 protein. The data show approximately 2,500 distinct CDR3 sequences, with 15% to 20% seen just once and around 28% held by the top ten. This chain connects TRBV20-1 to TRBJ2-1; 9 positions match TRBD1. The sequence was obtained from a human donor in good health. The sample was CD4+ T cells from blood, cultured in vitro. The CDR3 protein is CSARQGGSSYNEQFF. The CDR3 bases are TGCAGTGCGAGACAGGGGGGGAGCTCCTACAATGAGCAGTTCTTC.